This T cell receptor (beta chain) was recovered during a study of T-cell reconstitution after alpha-beta-depleted transplantation in children. J was trimmed by 4 bases and V by 4 bases; bases with no gene match: 13. From germline, CDR1 is LGHDT and CDR2 YNNKEL (reference sequence). The CDR3 sequence is 16 residues long. The TCRbeta library incorporated unique molecular identifiers. TCRdb passed the PCR reads through MiXCR, listing each CDR3 protein once. The data hold some 600,000 distinct CDR3 sequences, with 16% observed a single time. The chain recombines TRBV3-1 with TRBJ2-7, with 7 bases fitting TRBD2. This receptor was obtained from a human donor who donated a stem cell graft to a child with acute myeloid leukemia. This specimen was PBMCs from the stem cell graft donor, taken from the stem cell graft. CDR3 in DNA: TGTGCCAGCAGCCCTATAGAGGGCGGGGGACCATACGAGCAGTACTTC. Residues: CASSPIEGGGPYEQYF.